Listed here are 13 T cell receptor beta chains from one sample, sequenced in a study of beta chain features in type 1 diabetes. The isolated RNA, all of it, was reverse transcribed, so expressed TCRB transcripts were what got sequenced. Profiling relied on immunoSEQ multiplex PCR, and the TCRdb table lists in-frame clones only, not all of them. Of hundreds of thousands of clones listed, roughly an eighth are singletons. Sample: naive CD4+ T cells from blood. The source of these receptors is a woman aged 40 to 55 in good health.

Here the CDR3 reads CASEGPNQETQYF. The CDR3 DNA follows: TGTGCTAGTGAGGGGCCCAACCAAGAGACCCAGTACTTC. The rearrangement joins TRBV12-5 to TRBJ2-5, with D tentatively TRBD1 (5 bases). This CDR3 region has 13 residues. V lost 7 bases to trimming and J lost 0 bases, with 9 bases between them. Germline V lookup: CDR1 LGHNT, CDR2 FRNRAP.

This clone was picked up many times. The V gene is TRBV5-4, the J gene TRBJ1-1, with D hard to call. Germline assignment: CDR1 SGHNT and CDR2 YYREEE (reference sequence). Trimming stripped 1 base from V and 0 bases from J, with 7 bases between. The CDR3 extends over 14 amino acids. CDR3 residues: CASSLFGVNTEAFF. The CDR3, as DNA: TGTGCCAGCAGCTTGTTCGGGGTGAACACTGAAGCTTTCTTT.

The gene calls are TRBV29-1 and TRBJ2-7; 7 bases agree with TRBD1. The CDR3 has 12 amino acids. CDR1 SQVTM and CDR2 ANQGSEA come from the germline V gene. V shed 7 bases, J shed 2 bases, and the junction held 5 bases outside the gene matches. CDR3 in DNA: TGCAGCGCATCCGGGACAGCCTACGAGCAGTACTTC. Translating gives CSASGTAYEQYF.

V gene TRBV5-1 combines with J gene TRBJ1-4; no clear D gene. V lost 0 bases, J lost 0 bases, and 6 bases lay in between. The CDR3 contains 15 residues. Germline-derived CDR1 and CDR2 are SGHRS and YFSETQ. CDR3 in amino acids: CASSLEPPTNEKLFF. As DNA, the CDR3 is TGCGCCAGCAGCTTGGAGCCCCCAACTAATGAAAAACTGTTTTTT. Based on the CDR3 plus reference TRBV5-1 and TRBJ1-4, the full variable domain is KAGVTQTPRYLIKTRGQQVTLSCSPISGHRSVSWYQQTPGQGLQFLFEYFSETQRNKGNFPGRFSGRQFSNSRSEMNVSTLELGDSALYLCASSLEPPTNEKLFFGSGTQLSVL.

The chain is built from TRBV10-1 and TRBJ2-3; 10 nucleotides match TRBD2. V dropped 6 bases and J dropped 5; count of bases not matched to a gene: 2. CDR1 and CDR2 from the germline V gene are WNHNN and SYGVQD (reference sequence). The CDR3 contains 13 residues. The CDR3 nucleotides are TGCGCCAGCAGGCTAGCGGGGGAAGATACGCAGTATTTT. This gives the protein CASRLAGEDTQYF.

This clone occurred a few times. This chain connects TRBV23-1 to TRBJ1-5; no definite D call. TRBV23-1 is sorted into the ORF group, with uncertain function. Trimming took 3 bases from V and 5 from J, leaving 23 bases between them. This CDR3 has 18 residues. The CDR3 protein is CASSHRVRIRRLDQPQHF. DNA for the CDR3: TGCGCCAGCAGTCACCGGGTCCGAATCAGAAGGCTCGATCAGCCCCAGCATTTT.

This chain links TRBV4-3 with TRBJ2-5; TRBD1 matches at 8 bases. The J segment lost 7 bases and the V segment lost 1 base, leaving 14 bases of the junction unmatched. The CDR3 is 17 residues long. The germline gives CDR1 LGHNA, CDR2 YSLEER. The CDR3 protein is CASSQVGTGLSGWTQYF. The CDR3 DNA is TGCGCCAGCAGCCAAGTAGGGACAGGACTTTCCGGCTGGACCCAGTACTTC.

J is TRBJ2-2 and V is TRBV14; tentative D call: TRBD1 (6 bases). Trimming shortened V by 3 bases and J by 5 bases, and 13 bases separated the two germline ends. This CDR3 contains 15 residues. The V gene's germline CDR1 is SGHDN and CDR2 FVKESK. For the CDR3, the DNA is TGTGCCAGCAGCCATACTACAGGGATTACCGGGGAGCTGTTTTTT. Translated: CASSHTTGITGELFF.

The gene calls are TRBV7-2 and TRBJ1-3, with 7 bases aligning to TRBD1. The CDR3 totals 16 residues. Trimming took 4 bases from V and 0 from J; bases not matched to a gene: 6. Germline V gene data show CDR1 as SGHTA and CDR2 as FQGNSA. The CDR3 bases are TGTGCCAGCAGCTCATTCCCAGGGGGCTCTGGAAACACCATATATTTT. The encoded protein is CASSSFPGGSGNTIYF.

V gene TRBV7-2 combines with J gene TRBJ2-1; TRBD1 aligns across 9 bases. The CDR3 contains 16 residues. After removal of 3 bases from V and 3 bases from J, the junction contained 6 bases not matched to a gene. Germline V gene sequence: CDR1 SGHTA, CDR2 FQGNSA. The DNA for the CDR3 is TGTGCCAGCAGCTTGTCCGGGACAGGGATCTACAATGAGCAGTTCTTC. It specifies CASSLSGTGIYNEQFF.

This clone has just one count. The rearrangement joins TRBV6-5 to TRBJ2-6; D remains unclear. The CDR3 is made up of 14 amino acids. V was pared by 7 bases and J by 0 bases, with 7 bases between. Germline assignment: CDR1 MNHEY and CDR2 SVGAGI. CDR3: CASKMSSGANVLTF. CDR3 bases: TGTGCCAGCAAGATGAGCTCTGGGGCCAACGTCCTGACTTTC.

The table lists this clone with a few counts. The chain has TRBV5-1 and TRBJ2-2; 10 nucleotides match TRBD2. Germline V gene sequence: CDR1 SGHRS, CDR2 YFSETQ. The ends lost 2 bases at V and 2 bases at J; junction bases unmatched: 9. This CDR3 is 18 amino acids long. CDR3 protein: CASSFSPSGGSNTGELFF. CDR3 DNA: TGCGCCAGCAGCTTCTCCCCTAGCGGGGGATCTAACACCGGGGAGCTGTTTTTT.

The chain has TRBV2 and TRBJ1-6; D is possibly TRBD1 (6 bases). CDR1 is SNHLY, CDR2 FYNNEI, per germline. The CDR3 is 14 residues long. V was shortened by 7 bases and J by 10 bases, with 17 bases between the two germline ends. CDR3 residues: CASIPSGGGSPLHF. The CDR3 region has the DNA TGTGCCAGCATTCCCTCGGGGGGGGGCTCACCCCTCCACTTT.